This TCR beta chain originates from a study of shared clonotypes between healthy human individuals. Germline V gene lookup returns CDR1 LNHDA and CDR2 SQIVND (reference sequence). The V end lost 8 bases, the J end lost 0 bases, and 11 bases lay between the germline ends. This CDR3 has 15 residues. Sequencing was performed with immunoSEQ multiplex PCR; in TCRdb, only in-frame clones are kept and a portion is missing. This table holds over a million clones, approximately 68% found once. Source material: memory CD4+ T cells sorted from blood. Subset described: CD45RA-negative fraction. This sequence originates from a man aged 18-30 years in good health. This chain links TRBV19 with TRBJ1-6; the D gene is possibly TRBD1 (5 bases). The CDR3 DNA is TGTGCCAGTGCCGATCAGGGCTCCTATAATTCACCCCTCCACTTT. Its translation: CASADQGSYNSPLHF.